This entry concerns a single TCR beta chain. Its target is not known. Profiling relied on immunoSEQ multiplex PCR, and the TCRdb table lists in-frame clones only, not all of them. The sample records tens of thousands of clones, about two thirds being singletons. The data stem from a study of T cell clones after liver transplantation. Notes on the study in general: Donor-reactive sequences fell more than third party-reactive ones, suggesting partial deletion. The donor-reactive repertoire was only partly measurable in a couple of subjects, lacking donor cells.

Germline V gene sequence: CDR1 SNHLY, CDR2 FYNNEI. V shed 5 bases and J 6 bases; nucleotides not matched to a gene: 5. The CDR3 has 14 residues. This clonotype was sampled from a human donor who received a liver transplant. Sequencing used CD4+ T cells from blood, obtained before liver transplant. The chain is built from TRBV2 and TRBJ1-5; TRBD1 agrees at 9 bases. For the CDR3, the DNA is TGTGCCAGCAGTTGGGGACAGGGAGGTCAGCCCCAGCATTTT. Protein: CASSWGQGGQPQHF.